What follows are 28 T cell receptor beta chains derived from one specimen sequenced in a study of CD8 T cells in ankylosing spondylitis (dated by TCRdb to about 2017). The research as a whole found: A TCR beta motif made up of several highly homologous amino acid variants appeared to be characteristic of blood from ankylosing spondylitis patients.

Libraries came from 5' RACE. These reads were obtained on an Illumina HiSeq 2500. The public sequencing data were trimmed at Q25 with fastp and processed into clonotypes with MiXCR by TCRdb, which kept only in-frame beta chains. Rows are combined by CDR3 protein, so each entry shows the most common genes and DNA. The sample yields fewer than 650,000 distinct CDR3 sequences; 12% were counted once. About 6.8% of the sample is held by the ten biggest clonotypes. No cognate antigen is known for these TCRs. The sample comprised blood, either unsorted or a sorted T cell fraction (not recorded which). The receptors stem from a male donor with ankylosing spondylitis.

A few counts support this clonotype. V and J are TRBV20-1 and TRBJ1-1, with 10 bases matching TRBD1. Germline trimming cut 6 bases from V and 6 bases from J; bases unmatched to any gene: 13. Germline V gene lookup returns CDR1 DFQATT and CDR2 SNEGSKA (reference sequence). The length of the CDR3 is 15 residues. CDR3 nucleotide sequence: TGCAGTGCCTCATCGTTCGGGACAGGGGCCGCTGAAGCTTTCTTT. Its translation: CSASSFGTGAAEAFF.

The chain carries TRBV20-1 and TRBJ2-1; possible D gene TRBD1, 6 bases. The germline gives CDR1 DFQATT, CDR2 SNEGSKA (reference sequence). This CDR3 contains 15 residues. V was pared by 3 bases and J by 7 bases, with 19 bases between. This chain's CDR3 is CSASPDWGPDNEQFF. In nucleotides, the CDR3 is TGCAGTGCTAGCCCCGACTGGGGGCCCGATAATGAGCAGTTCTTC.

This chain uses TRBV5-1 with TRBJ2-7, with TRBD1 matching over 7 bases. V trimming: 3 bases; J trimming: 0 bases; junction bases outside the gene matches: 6. The CDR3 runs 15 residues. Germline CDR1 reads SGHRS; CDR2 reads YFSETQ. In DNA form, the CDR3 reads TGCGCCAGCAGCTGGGACAGCCCCTTCTCCTACGAGCAGTACTTC. It specifies CASSWDSPFSYEQYF. The full variable domain, completed using reference TRBV5-1 and TRBJ2-7, is KAGVTQTPRYLIKTRGQQVTLSCSPISGHRSVSWYQQTPGQGLQFLFEYFSETQRNKGNFPGRFSGRQFSNSRSEMNVSTLELGDSALYLCASSWDSPFSYEQYFGPGTRLTVT.

A few counts support this clonotype. The rearrangement uses TRBV6-5 and TRBJ2-7; D remains unclear. This CDR3 is built from 14 residues. Germline V gives CDR1 MNHEY, CDR2 SVGAGI. V dropped 3 bases and J dropped 2 bases, with 11 bases sitting between them. The CDR3: CASSYPVDPYEQYF. CDR3 in DNA: TGTGCCAGCAGTTATCCGGTGGACCCCTACGAGCAGTACTTC.

This clonotype was observed a single time. The rearrangement links TRBV20-1 to TRBJ1-4; maybe TRBD1 (5 bases). With 3 bases removed from V and 8 bases from J, the gap between germline ends came to 10 bases. The germline CDR1 and CDR2 sequences are DFQATT and SNEGSKA (reference sequence). This CDR3 contains 12 residues. CDR3 DNA: TGCAGTGCTAGTTGGGGGGACGAAAAACTGTTTTTT. It yields the protein CSASWGDEKLFF.

This chain links TRBV20-1 with TRBJ2-1; 10 positions match TRBD1. The CDR3 is 15 amino acids. Germline V gives CDR1 DFQATT, CDR2 SNEGSKA (reference sequence). Trimming took 0 bases from V and 7 from J; bases not matched to a gene: 6. The CDR3 nucleotides read TGCAGTGCTAGAGAACGGGACAGGGGATGGAATGAGCAGTTCTTC. Translating gives CSARERDRGWNEQFF.

This clonotype occurred once. V and J are TRBV10-1 and TRBJ2-1; D unresolved. This CDR3 contains 14 residues. Trimming removed 6 bases from V and 3 bases from J, with 12 bases in between. CDR1 is WNHNN, CDR2 SYGVQD, per germline (reference sequence). CDR3: CASSPSHGYNEQFF. Written as DNA, the CDR3 is TGCGCCAGCAGCCCTAGTCACGGCTACAATGAGCAGTTCTTC.

The rearrangement links TRBV15 to TRBJ2-1; TRBD2 aligns across 10 bases. Trimming cost V 2 bases and J 6 bases; bases outside gene matches: 7. Germline CDR1 reads LNHNV; CDR2 reads YYDKDF (reference sequence). The CDR3 is 16 amino acids. The CDR3 region is CATSRKRAGGRNEQFF. The CDR3 nucleotides are TGTGCCACCAGCAGAAAACGAGCGGGAGGGCGCAATGAGCAGTTCTTC.

The sample holds a few counts of this clonotype. This sequence joins TRBV9 and TRBJ2-3; 11 bases match TRBD2. The J segment lost 0 bases and the V segment lost 1 base, leaving 7 bases of the junction unmatched. The length of the CDR3 is 18 residues. Looked up from germline, CDR1 is SGDLS and CDR2 is YYNGEE. The CDR3 sequence: CASSVSLAGGSSTDTQYF. The CDR3 nucleotides read TGTGCCAGCAGCGTATCGCTAGCGGGAGGTTCTAGCACAGATACGCAGTATTTT. The full variable domain, rest sourced from reference TRBV9 and TRBJ2-3, is DSGVTQTPKHLITATGQRVTLRCSPRSGDLSVYWYQQSLDQGLQFLIQYYNGEERAKGNILERFSAQQFPDLHSELNLSSLELGDSALYFCASSVSLAGGSSTDTQYFGPGTRLTVL.

The rearrangement joins TRBV20-1 to TRBJ1-1; no clear D. The CDR3 runs to 11 residues. Germline V gives CDR1 DFQATT, CDR2 SNEGSKA (reference sequence). The germline V and J ends were trimmed by 5 bases and 0 bases, with 4 bases remaining between them. CDR3 amino acids: CSAYLNTEAFF. CDR3 bases: TGCAGTGCTTACTTGAACACTGAAGCTTTCTTT.

The chain has TRBV12-3 or TRBV12-4 and TRBJ2-7, with a tentative D call TRBD1 (6 bases). The CDR3 is 13 residues long. V was trimmed by 8 bases and J by 0 bases, leaving 11 bases between them. CDR3 amino acids: CASGTGTSYEQYF. CDR3 bases: TGTGCCAGCGGCACAGGGACCTCCTACGAGCAGTACTTC.

The chain combines TRBV13 with TRBJ2-6, with a tentative D call TRBD2 (5 bases). The V end lost 7 bases, the J end lost 0 bases, and 13 bases lay between the germline ends. The CDR3 sequence is 16 residues long. From germline, CDR1 is PRHDT and CDR2 FYEKMQ (reference sequence). CDR3 protein: CASTITGISGANVLTF. The CDR3 DNA reads as TGTGCCAGCACCATAACGGGGATCTCTGGGGCCAACGTCCTGACTTTC.

Only a few counts were recorded for this clonotype. J is TRBJ1-1 and V is TRBV27, with D hard to call. V was shortened by 6 bases and J by 3 bases, with 17 bases between the two germline ends. Germline CDR1 reads MNHEY; CDR2 reads SMNVEV (reference sequence). This CDR3 contains 15 residues. DNA of the CDR3: TGTGCCAGCAGCCGCCGGTCGGGGTGGGACACTGAAGCTTTCTTT. Amino acid sequence: CASSRRSGWDTEAFF.

This clonotype was detected a few times. This chain uses TRBV5-1 with TRBJ2-7; D unclear. V was cut by 0 bases and J by 7 bases, with 14 bases left in between. CDR1 is SGHRS, CDR2 YFSETQ, per germline. This CDR3 has 14 residues. Here the CDR3 reads CASSLGTPDGEQYF. The CDR3 DNA sequence: TGCGCCAGCAGCTTGGGCACCCCGGACGGAGAGCAGTACTTC. Using reference TRBV5-1 and TRBJ2-7 for the parts outside the CDR3, the full variable domain is KAGVTQTPRYLIKTRGQQVTLSCSPISGHRSVSWYQQTPGQGLQFLFEYFSETQRNKGNFPGRFSGRQFSNSRSEMNVSTLELGDSALYLCASSLGTPDGEQYFGPGTRLTVT.

Notes on this clonotype: The conserved closing phenylalanine or tryptophan is absent in this CDR3, likely reflecting a read error. The chain links TRBV11-2 to TRBJ1-1; no firm D call. The V end lost 1 base, the J end lost 1 base, and 13 bases lay between the germline ends. The CDR3 has 16 amino acids. From germline, CDR1 is SGHAT and CDR2 FQNNGV. The DNA of the CDR3 is TGTGCCAGCAGCTTAGTCATGGGCAACCCGAACACTGAAGCTTTCCTT. It yields the protein CASSLVMGNPNTEAFL.

In this sample, this clonotype turned up many times. The chain combines TRBV12-3 or TRBV12-4 with TRBJ2-2; 8 bases are shared with TRBD2. V lost 7 bases and J lost 5; bases outside the gene matches: 6. This CDR3 region has 14 residues. In nucleotides, the CDR3 is TGTGCCAGCAACCTAGCGGGTGGGACCGGGGAGCTGTTTTTT. Translating it yields CASNLAGGTGELFF.

This sequence joins TRBV7-2 and TRBJ2-3; TRBD2 agrees at 7 bases. The junction had 10 bases not matched to a gene; V was cut back by 6 bases and J by 10 bases. This CDR3 has 13 residues. The germline V gene has CDR1 SGHTA and CDR2 FQGNSA. The chain's CDR3 is CASRSPGLSSQYF. The CDR3, as DNA: TGTGCCAGCAGGTCCCCGGGACTAAGCTCGCAGTATTTT.

This clonotype was observed a handful of times. The chain couples TRBV5-1 to TRBJ2-5, with D perhaps matching TRBD1 or TRBD2 (5 bases each). Deletions cut 7 bases from V and 5 bases from J, with 15 bases between. In germline, CDR1 is SGHRS, CDR2 YFSETQ. This CDR3 contains 13 residues. The CDR3 DNA sequence: TGCGCCAGCCGGGAAAGGGGCGCGGAGACCCAGTACTTC. Translation: CASRERGAETQYF.

This clonotype turned up a few times. The rearrangement joins TRBV7-6 to TRBJ2-4; 11 nucleotides agree with TRBD2. Germline lookup yields CDR1 SGHVS and CDR2 FNYEAQ. The V segment lost 5 bases and the J segment 2 bases; nucleotides outside the gene matches: 17. This CDR3 spans 20 amino acids. The CDR3 sequence is CASSPRTSGREVGSKNIQYF. The CDR3 DNA is TGTGCCAGCAGCCCGCGAACTAGCGGGAGAGAGGTCGGGTCCAAAAACATTCAGTACTTC.

This chain joins TRBV27 and TRBJ2-7; D remains ambiguous. Germline V gene lookup returns CDR1 MNHEY and CDR2 SMNVEV (reference sequence). Between the trimmed V and J ends, which lost 3 bases and 6 bases, there was a span of 15 bases. The CDR3 contains 14 residues. The CDR3 DNA is TGTGCCAGCAGTTTTATCTCCTCTGATGGCGAGCAGTACTTC. Translating it yields CASSFISSDGEQYF.

This chain links TRBV16 with TRBJ2-7; 9 bases line up with TRBD2. CDR1 is KGHSY and CDR2 is FQNENV in the germline V gene. The J segment lost 2 bases and the V segment lost 4 bases, leaving 9 bases of the junction unmatched. The CDR3 is 16 amino acids. The CDR3 nucleotides read TGTGCCAGCAGCCCTTATAGCGGGAGAGGGGCCTACGAGCAGTACTTC. It translates to CASSPYSGRGAYEQYF.

The CDR3 sequence: CASKAPHSGYTF. The CDR3 DNA sequence: TGTGCCAGCAAAGCCCCCCACAGCGGCTACACCTTC. V is TRBV28 and J is TRBJ1-2; D unclear. This CDR3 spans 12 amino acids. The V gene lost 7 bases and the J gene lost 8 bases, with 14 bases spanning the gap. Germline V CDR1 and CDR2: MDHEN, SYDVKM.

A note on this clonotype: No conserved phenylalanine or tryptophan is present at the end of the CDR3, so a read error is the likely explanation. This sequence joins TRBV10-2 and TRBJ2-2; TRBD1 matches 8 bases. Germline V gives CDR1 WSHSY, CDR2 SAAADI. Losses at the gene ends were 8 bases for V and 4 bases for J; bases not matched to a gene: 9. The CDR3 sequence is 15 residues long. The CDR3 nucleotides read TGCGCCAGCGGAGGGCGCGGACAGGGCACCGGGGAGCTGTTTTCT. Its translation: CASGGRGQGTGELFS.

The J gene is TRBJ2-1, the V gene TRBV29-1; 7 positions match TRBD1. The CDR3 has 14 residues. From germline, CDR1 is SQVTM and CDR2 ANQGSEA. V dropped 5 bases and J dropped 7; count of bases not matched to a gene: 11. CDR3 bases: TGCAGCGTTTTGTTAGGGGGCGCAAGAAATGAGCAGTTCTTC. It codes for CSVLLGGARNEQFF.

The rearrangement uses TRBV4-2 and TRBJ2-7, with 10 positions matching TRBD1. Trimming took 4 bases from V and 3 from J; bases not matched to a gene: 15. Germline V gene sequence: CDR1 LGHNA, CDR2 YNFKEQ. The CDR3 is 18 residues long. CDR3 nucleotides: TGTGCCAGCAGCCCCAGACAGGGGGCAGCGGGAGACTACTACGAGCAGTACTTC. Amino acid sequence: CASSPRQGAAGDYYEQYF.

This clonotype was recorded at least ten times. This chain joins TRBV7-9 and TRBJ2-5, with 7 bases identical to TRBD2. The CDR3 contains 15 residues. The V gene's germline CDR1 is SEHNR and CDR2 FQNEAQ (reference sequence). V was clipped by 1 base and J by 2 bases; unmatched bases: 4. CDR3 region: CASSLGTSEQETQYF. The DNA for the CDR3 is TGTGCCAGCAGCTTAGGGACTAGTGAACAAGAGACCCAGTACTTC.

This clonotype has just a few counts. The rearrangement links TRBV11-2 to TRBJ2-1; TRBD2 agrees at 8 bases. Germline CDR1 reads SGHAT; CDR2 reads FQNNGV. Trimming took 6 bases from V and 3 from J; bases not matched to a gene: 13. This CDR3 contains 17 residues. The CDR3 DNA is TGTGCCAGCAGTTTCACTTTAGCGGGGCTGCTCTACAATGAGCAGTTCTTC. Residues: CASSFTLAGLLYNEQFF.

This clonotype was counted a few times. The chain couples TRBV5-1 to TRBJ2-5; weak D call: TRBD2 (6 bases). V was clipped by 1 base and J by 3 bases, with 10 bases between them. Germline V gives CDR1 SGHRS, CDR2 YFSETQ. The CDR3 runs to 14 residues. The CDR3 DNA is TGCGCCAGCAGCTTGATTAGCGGTAAAGAGACCCAGTACTTC. Translating it yields CASSLISGKETQYF.